This TCR beta chain emerged from a study of T cell responses to AZD1222 COVID-19 vaccine. The junction had 2 bases not matched to a gene; V was cut back by 1 base and J by 3 bases. The CDR3 loop spans 15 amino acids. Germline-derived CDR1 and CDR2 are MNHEY and SVGEGT. The assay was immunoSEQ multiplex PCR, and TCRdb's table has in-frame clones only and misses some. This table has approximately 150,000 clones, roughly 90% appearing once. General study points: Spike-specific TCR breadth and depth were elevated following two AZD1222 doses.

About this clone itself: What it binds is unknown.

The clonotype was recovered from an adult who received the MenACWY meningococcal vaccine as a control. Sequencing was performed on peripheral blood, taken 28 days after the second dose of the MenACWY control vaccine. The chain has TRBV6-2 or TRBV6-3 and TRBJ2-3, with 9 positions matching TRBD2. The CDR3 DNA sequence: TGTGCCAGCAGTTACTATAGCGGGAGTACAGATACGCAGTATTTT. Its protein is CASSYYSGSTDTQYF.